This T cell receptor (beta chain) derives from a study of blood T cells in healthy people across ages. Findings and caveats of the study: Estimated diversity, derived from one million T cells, was regarded as an underestimate. Strongly correlated with naive T cell percentage was TCR beta diversity. Naive CD4+ cell counts and diversity both ran higher in long-lived than in aged donors.

The V end was cut by 3 bases, the J end by 6 bases, with 9 bases between. Germline loops: CDR1 SGDLS, CDR2 YYNGEE. The CDR3 consists of 12 residues. Concerning this clonotype: No antigen is known for it.

For the second PCR, which ran for about 7 to 11 cycles, a sample-barcoded 5' primer and a J-beta primer mix were used. TCRdb analysed the 5' RACE reads with MiXCR anew, one entry per CDR3 protein. The table records 800,000 to 950,000 distinct CDR3 sequences, 30% to 45% of them present only once. The source material was blood. The V gene is TRBV9, the J gene TRBJ1-2; D ambiguous. The receptor's source is a man in his late teens or twenties in good health. The chain's CDR3 is CASSGRRDGYTF. In DNA form, the CDR3 reads TGTGCCAGCAGCGGTCGGAGGGATGGCTACACCTTC. The full variable domain, rest sourced from reference TRBV9 and TRBJ1-2, is DSGVTQTPKHLITATGQRVTLRCSPRSGDLSVYWYQQSLDQGLQFLIQYYNGEERAKGNILERFSAQQFPDLHSELNLSSLELGDSALYFCASSGRRDGYTFGSGTRLTVV.